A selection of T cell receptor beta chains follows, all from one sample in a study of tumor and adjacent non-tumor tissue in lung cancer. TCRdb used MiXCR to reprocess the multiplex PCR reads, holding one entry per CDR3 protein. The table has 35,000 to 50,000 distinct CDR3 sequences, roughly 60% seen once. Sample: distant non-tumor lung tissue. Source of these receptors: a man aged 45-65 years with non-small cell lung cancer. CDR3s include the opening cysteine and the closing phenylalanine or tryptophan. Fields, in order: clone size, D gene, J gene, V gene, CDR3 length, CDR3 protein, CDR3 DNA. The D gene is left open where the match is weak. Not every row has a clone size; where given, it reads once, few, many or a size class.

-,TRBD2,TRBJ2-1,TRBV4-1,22,CASSQVAWLAGGPGRPYKEQFF,TGCGCCAGCAGCCAGGTAGCCTGGCTAGCGGGAGGCCCGGGGCGACCCTACAAAGAGCAGTTCTTC
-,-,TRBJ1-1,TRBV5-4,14,CASSLGLPSTEAFF,TGTGCCAGCAGCTTGGGACTACCGAGCACTGAGGCTTTCTTT
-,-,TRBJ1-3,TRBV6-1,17,CASSGGAFRGAGNSIYF,TGTGCCAGCAGTGGAGGGGCCTTCCGAGGGGCAGGAAACAGCATATATTTT
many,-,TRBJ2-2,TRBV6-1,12,CASSGFTGELFF,TGTGCCAGCAGTGGATTTACCGGGGAGCTGTTTTTT
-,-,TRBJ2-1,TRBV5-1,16,CASSLLSTGTDGEQFF,TGCGCCAGCAGCTTACTGTCGACAGGAACAGATGGTGAGCAGTTCTTC
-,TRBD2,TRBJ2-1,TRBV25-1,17,CASSETPGSGGADEQFF,TGTGCCAGCAGTGAGACCCCTGGCAGCGGGGGGGCAGATGAGCAGTTCTTT
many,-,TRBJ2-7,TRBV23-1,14,CASSQHDSPYEQYF,TGCGCCAGCAGTCAACACGACAGCCCCTACGAGCAGTACTTC
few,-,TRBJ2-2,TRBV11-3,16,CASSLGAGTNTGELFF,TGTGCCAGCAGCTTAGGGGCAGGGACGAACACCGGGGAGCTGTTTTTT
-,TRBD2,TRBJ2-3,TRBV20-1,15,CSAGRRLAGLDTQYF,TGCAGTGCAGGCCGACGACTAGCGGGGTTAGATACGCAGTATTTT
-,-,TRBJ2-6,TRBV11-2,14,CASSFSSGASVPTF,TGTGCCAGCAGCTTCAGCTCTGGGGCCAGCGTCCCGACTTTC